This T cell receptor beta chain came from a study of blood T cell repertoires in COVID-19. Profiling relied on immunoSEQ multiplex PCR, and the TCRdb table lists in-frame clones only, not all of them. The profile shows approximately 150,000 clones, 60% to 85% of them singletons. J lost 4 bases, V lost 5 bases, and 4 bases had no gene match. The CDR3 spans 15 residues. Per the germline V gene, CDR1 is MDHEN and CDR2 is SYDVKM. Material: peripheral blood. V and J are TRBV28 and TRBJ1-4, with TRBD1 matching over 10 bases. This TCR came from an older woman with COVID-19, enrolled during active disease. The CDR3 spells CASSTRDRGNEKLFF. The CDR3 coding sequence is TGTGCCAGCAGTACTCGGGACAGGGGTAATGAAAAACTGTTTTTT.